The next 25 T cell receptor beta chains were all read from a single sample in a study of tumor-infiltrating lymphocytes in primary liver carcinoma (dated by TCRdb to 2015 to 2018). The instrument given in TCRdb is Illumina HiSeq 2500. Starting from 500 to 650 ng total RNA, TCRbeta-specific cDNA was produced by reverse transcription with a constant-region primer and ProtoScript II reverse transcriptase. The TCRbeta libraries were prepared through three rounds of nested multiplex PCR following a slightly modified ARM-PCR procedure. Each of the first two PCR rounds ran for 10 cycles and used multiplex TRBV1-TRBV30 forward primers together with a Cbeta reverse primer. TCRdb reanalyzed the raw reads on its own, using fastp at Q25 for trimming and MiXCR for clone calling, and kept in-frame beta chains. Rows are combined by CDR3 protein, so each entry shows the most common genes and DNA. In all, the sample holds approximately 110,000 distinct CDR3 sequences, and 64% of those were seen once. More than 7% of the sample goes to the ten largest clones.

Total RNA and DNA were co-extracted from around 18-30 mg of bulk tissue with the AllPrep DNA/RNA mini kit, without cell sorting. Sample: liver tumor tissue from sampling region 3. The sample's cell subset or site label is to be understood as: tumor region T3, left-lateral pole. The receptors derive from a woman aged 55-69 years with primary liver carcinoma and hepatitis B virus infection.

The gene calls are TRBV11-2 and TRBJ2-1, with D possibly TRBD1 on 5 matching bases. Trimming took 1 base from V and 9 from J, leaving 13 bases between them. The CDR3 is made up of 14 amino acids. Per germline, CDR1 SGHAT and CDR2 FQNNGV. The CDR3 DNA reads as TGTGCCAGCAGCTTAGTGGTGGGGCCGCTTGAGCAGTTCTTC. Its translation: CASSLVVGPLEQFF.

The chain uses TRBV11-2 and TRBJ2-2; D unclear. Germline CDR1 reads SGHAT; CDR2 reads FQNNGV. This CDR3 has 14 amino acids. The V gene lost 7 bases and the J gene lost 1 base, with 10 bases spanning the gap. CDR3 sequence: CASNIMGNTGELFF. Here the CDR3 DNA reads TGTGCCAGCAACATTATGGGGAACACCGGGGAGCTGTTTTTT.

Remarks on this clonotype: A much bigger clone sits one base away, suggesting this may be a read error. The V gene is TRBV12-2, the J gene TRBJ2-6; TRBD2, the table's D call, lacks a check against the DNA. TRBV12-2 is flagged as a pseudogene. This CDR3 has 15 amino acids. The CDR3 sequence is CASDRGGSRANVLTF. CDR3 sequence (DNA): TGTGCATCGGACCGCGGGGGCTCTCGGGCCAACGTCCTGACTTTC.

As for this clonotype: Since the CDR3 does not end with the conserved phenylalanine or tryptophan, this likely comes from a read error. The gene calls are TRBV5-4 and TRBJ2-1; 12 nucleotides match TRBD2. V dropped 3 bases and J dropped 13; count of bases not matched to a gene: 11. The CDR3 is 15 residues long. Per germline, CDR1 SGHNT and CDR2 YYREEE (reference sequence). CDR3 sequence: CASSSWTSGAGEQFL. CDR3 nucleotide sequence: TGTGCCAGCAGCTCATGGACTAGCGGGGCGGGTGAACAGTTCCTC.

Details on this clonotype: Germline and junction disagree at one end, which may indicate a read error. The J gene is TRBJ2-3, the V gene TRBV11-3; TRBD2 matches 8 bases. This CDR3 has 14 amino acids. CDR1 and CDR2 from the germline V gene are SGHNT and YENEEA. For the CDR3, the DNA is TGTGCCAGCAGTTTCAGGACTAGCACAGATACGCAGCACTTT. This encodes CASSFRTSTDTQHF.

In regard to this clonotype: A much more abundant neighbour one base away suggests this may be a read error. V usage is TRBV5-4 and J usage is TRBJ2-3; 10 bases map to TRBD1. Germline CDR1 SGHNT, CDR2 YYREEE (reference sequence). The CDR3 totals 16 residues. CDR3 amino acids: CAISFPTGGFTDTQYF. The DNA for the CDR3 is TGTGCCATCAGCTTCCCGACAGGGGGCTTCACAGATACGCAGTATTTT. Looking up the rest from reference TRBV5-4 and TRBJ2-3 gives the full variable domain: ETGVTQSPTHLIKTRGQQVTLRCSSQSGHNTVSWYQQALGQGPQFIFQYYREEENGRGNFPPRFSGLQFPNYSSELNVNALELDDSALYLCAISFPTGGFTDTQYFGPGTRLTVL.

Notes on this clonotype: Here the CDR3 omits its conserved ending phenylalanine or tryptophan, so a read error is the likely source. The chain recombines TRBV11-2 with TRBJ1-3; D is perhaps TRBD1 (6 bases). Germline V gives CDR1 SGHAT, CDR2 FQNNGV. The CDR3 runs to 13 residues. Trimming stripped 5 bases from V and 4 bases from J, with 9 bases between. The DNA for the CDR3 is TGTGCCAGCAGCAAGACAGGAGGAAACACCATATATCTT. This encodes CASSKTGGNTIYL.

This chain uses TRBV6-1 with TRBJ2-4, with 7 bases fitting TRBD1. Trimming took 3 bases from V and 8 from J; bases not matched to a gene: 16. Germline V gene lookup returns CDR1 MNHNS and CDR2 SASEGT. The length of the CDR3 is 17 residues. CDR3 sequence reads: CASSEPGTVGLRDIQYF. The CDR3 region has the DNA TGTGCCAGCAGTGAGCCCGGGACAGTGGGTTTGCGAGACATTCAGTACTTC.

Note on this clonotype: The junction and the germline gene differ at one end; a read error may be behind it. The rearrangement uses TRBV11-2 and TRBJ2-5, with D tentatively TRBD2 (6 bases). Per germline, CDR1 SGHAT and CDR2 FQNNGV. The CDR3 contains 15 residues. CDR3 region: CASSLNTGDQKTQYF. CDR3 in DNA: TGTGCCAGCAGCCTCAACACGGGGGACCAAAAGACCCAGTACTTC.

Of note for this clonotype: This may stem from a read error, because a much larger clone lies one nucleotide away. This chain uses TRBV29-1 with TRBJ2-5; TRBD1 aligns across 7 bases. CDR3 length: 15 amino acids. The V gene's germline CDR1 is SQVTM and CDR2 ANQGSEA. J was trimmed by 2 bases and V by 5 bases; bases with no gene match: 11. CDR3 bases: TGCAGCGTTTCCTACAGGGGCGGTTCTCAAGAGACCCAGTACTTC. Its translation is CSVSYRGGSQETQYF. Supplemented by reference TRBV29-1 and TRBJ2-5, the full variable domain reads SAVISQKPSRDICQRGTSLTIQCQVDSQVTMMFWYRQQPGQSLTLIATANQGSEATYESGFVIDKFPISRPNLTFSTLTVSNMSPEDSSIYLCSVSYRGGSQETQYFGPGTRLLVL.

The DNA of the CDR3 is TGTAGCAGCAGCCTAGATCTGACGGGTGGGGGCGATGAGCAGTTCTTC. Its protein is CSSSLDLTGGGDEQFF. The rearrangement joins TRBV11-2 to TRBJ2-1, with D perhaps matching TRBD1 (6 bases). CDR1 and CDR2 (germline): SGHAT, FQNNGV. The CDR3 runs to 16 residues.

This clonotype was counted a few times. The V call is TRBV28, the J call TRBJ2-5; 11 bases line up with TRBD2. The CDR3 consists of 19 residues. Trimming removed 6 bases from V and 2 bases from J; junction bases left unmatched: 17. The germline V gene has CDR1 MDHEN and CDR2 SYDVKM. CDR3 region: CASSPRLGSGREGQETQYF. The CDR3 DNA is TGTGCCAGCAGCCCTAGATTAGGTAGCGGGAGGGAAGGACAAGAGACCCAGTACTTC.

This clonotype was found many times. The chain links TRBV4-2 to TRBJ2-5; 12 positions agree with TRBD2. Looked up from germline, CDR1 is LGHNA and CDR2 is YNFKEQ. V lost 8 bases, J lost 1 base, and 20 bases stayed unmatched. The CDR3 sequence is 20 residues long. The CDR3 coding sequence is TGTGCCAGCTCCCTAAGGGGGCCGGGTCTAGCGGGAGGGTCCCAAGAGACCCAGTACTTC. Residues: CASSLRGPGLAGGSQETQYF.

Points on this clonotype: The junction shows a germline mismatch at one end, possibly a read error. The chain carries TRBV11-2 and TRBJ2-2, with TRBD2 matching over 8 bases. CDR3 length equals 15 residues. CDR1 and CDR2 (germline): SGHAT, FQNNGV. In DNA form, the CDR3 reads TGTGCCAGCAGCTCCAGACTAGCGAGGTCGGGGGAGCCGTTTTTT. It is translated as CASSSRLARSGEPFF.

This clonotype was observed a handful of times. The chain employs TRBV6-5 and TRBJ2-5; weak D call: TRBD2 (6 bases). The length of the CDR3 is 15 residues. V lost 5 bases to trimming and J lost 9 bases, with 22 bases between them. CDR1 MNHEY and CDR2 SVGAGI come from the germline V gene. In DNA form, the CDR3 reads TGTGCCAGCAGTCCCATGAGGTACAATGGAGGGGCCCAGTACTTC. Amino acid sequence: CASSPMRYNGGAQYF.

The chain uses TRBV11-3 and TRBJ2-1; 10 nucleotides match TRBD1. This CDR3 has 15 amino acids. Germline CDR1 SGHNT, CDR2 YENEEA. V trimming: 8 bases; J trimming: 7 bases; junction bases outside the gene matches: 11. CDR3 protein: CASSDRGRTGNEQFF. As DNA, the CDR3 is TGTGCCAGCTCAGACAGGGGGCGTACGGGGAATGAGCAGTTCTTC.

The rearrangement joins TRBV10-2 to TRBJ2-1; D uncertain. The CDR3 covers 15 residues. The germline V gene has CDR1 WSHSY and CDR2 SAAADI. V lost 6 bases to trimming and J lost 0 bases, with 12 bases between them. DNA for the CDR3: TGCGCCAGCAGCGACAAACGCTACTCCTACAATGAGCAGTTCTTC. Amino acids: CASSDKRYSYNEQFF.

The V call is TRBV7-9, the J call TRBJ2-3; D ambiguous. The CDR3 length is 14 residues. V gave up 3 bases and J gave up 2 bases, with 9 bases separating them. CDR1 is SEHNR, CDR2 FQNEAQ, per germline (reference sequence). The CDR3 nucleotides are TGTGCCAGCAGCTTGGACGGATCCACAGATACGCAGTATTTT. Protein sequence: CASSLDGSTDTQYF.

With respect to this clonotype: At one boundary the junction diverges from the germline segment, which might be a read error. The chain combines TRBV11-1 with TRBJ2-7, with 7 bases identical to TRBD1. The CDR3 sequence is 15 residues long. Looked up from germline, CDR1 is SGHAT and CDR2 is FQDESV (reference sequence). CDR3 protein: CASGLDRDIRYEQYF. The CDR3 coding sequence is TGTGCCAGCGGCTTAGACAGGGACATTCGCTACGAGCAGTACTTC.

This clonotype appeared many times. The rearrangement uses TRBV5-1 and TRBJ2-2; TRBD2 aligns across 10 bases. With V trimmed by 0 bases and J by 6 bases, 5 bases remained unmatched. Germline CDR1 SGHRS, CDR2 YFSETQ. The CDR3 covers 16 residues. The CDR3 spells CASSLGGTSASGELFF. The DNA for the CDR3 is TGCGCCAGCAGCTTGGGTGGGACTAGCGCGTCCGGGGAGCTGTTTTTT.

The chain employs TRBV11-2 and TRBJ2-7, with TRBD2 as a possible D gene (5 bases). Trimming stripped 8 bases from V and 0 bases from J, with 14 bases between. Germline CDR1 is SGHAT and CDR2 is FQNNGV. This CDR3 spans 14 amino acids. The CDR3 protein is CASVRDGPSYEQYF. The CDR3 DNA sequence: TGTGCCAGCGTTCGGGATGGGCCCTCCTACGAGCAGTACTTC. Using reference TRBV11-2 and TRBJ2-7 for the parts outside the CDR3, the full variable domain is EAGVAQSPRYKIIEKRQSVAFWCNPISGHATLYWYQQILGQGPKLLIQFQNNGVVDDSQLPKDRFSAERLKGVDSTLKIQPAKLEDSAVYLCASVRDGPSYEQYFGPGTRLTVT.

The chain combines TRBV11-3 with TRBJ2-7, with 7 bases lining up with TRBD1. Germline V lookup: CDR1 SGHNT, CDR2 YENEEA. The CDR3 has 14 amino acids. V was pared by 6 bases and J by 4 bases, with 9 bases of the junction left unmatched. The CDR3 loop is CASSLHRGVYEQYF. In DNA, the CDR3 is TGTGCCAGCAGTCTGCACAGGGGCGTGTACGAGCAGTACTTC.

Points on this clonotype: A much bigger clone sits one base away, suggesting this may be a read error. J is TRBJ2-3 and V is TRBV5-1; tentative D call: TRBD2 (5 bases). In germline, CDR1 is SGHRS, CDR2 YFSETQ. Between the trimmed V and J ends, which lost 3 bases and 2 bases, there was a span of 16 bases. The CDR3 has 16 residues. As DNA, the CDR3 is TGCGCCAGCAGCTCGTCGGGATGTGAGGACACAGATACGCAGTATTTT. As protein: CASSSSGCEDTDTQYF.

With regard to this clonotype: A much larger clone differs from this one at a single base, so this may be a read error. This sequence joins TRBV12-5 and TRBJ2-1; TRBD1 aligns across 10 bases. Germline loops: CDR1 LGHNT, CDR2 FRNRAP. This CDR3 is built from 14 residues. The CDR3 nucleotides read TGTGCTAGAGGTTCGGGACAGGGGTTCAATGAGCAGTTCTTC. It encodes CARGSGQGFNEQFF.

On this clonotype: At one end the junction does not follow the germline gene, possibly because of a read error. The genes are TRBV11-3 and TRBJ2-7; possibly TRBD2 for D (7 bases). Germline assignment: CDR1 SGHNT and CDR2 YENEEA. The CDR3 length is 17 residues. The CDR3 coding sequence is TGTGCCAGCAGGTTAGTCCTCTCTAGCGGAGGGGGTATCGAGCAGTACTTC. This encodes CASRLVLSSGGGIEQYF.